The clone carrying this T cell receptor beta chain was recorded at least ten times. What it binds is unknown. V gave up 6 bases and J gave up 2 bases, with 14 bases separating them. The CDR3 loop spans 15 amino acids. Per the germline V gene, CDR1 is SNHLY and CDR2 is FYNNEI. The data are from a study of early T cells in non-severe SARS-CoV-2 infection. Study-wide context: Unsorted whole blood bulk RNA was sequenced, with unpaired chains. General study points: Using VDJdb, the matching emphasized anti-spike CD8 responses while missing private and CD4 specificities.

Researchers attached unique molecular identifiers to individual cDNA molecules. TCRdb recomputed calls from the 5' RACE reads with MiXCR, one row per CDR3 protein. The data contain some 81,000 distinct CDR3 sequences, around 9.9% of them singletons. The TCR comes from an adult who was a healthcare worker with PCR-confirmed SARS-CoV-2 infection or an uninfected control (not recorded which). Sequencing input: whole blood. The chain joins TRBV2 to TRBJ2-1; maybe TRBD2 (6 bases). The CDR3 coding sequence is TGTGCCAGCAGAAGACTAGTAGCCACCTACAATGAGCAGTTCTTC. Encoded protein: CASRRLVATYNEQFF.